These 23 T cell receptor beta chains share one sample of origin, sequenced in a study of response to subunit inactivated influenza vaccine. TCRdb recomputed calls from the RT-PCR reads with MiXCR, one row per CDR3 protein. Of more than 550,000 distinct CDR3 sequences listed, approximately 10% are singletons. These data are also associated with another study on T cells expressing NK-cell markers. That paper states: The TCR beta cDNA came from 5'RACE template switching with UMIs.

The material sequenced was PBMCs from blood, taken on the day of vaccination. All receptors come from a man aged 45-65 years who received an inactivated influenza vaccine.

This clonotype was seen a few times. The chain combines TRBV7-9 with TRBJ2-2; D is unclear. Germline-derived CDR1 and CDR2 are SEHNR and FQNEAQ (reference sequence). Trimming left V 2 bases short and J 4 bases short, with 8 bases between. The CDR3 length is 14 residues. The CDR3 coding sequence is TGTGCCAGCAGCTTAATGGACCTCACCGGGGAGCTGTTTTTT. It yields the protein CASSLMDLTGELFF.

This clonotype was counted a few times. V gene TRBV12-3 or TRBV12-4 combines with J gene TRBJ2-1; 7 bases fit TRBD1. V dropped 5 bases and J dropped 2; count of bases not matched to a gene: 3. CDR3 length: 14 amino acids. Written as DNA, the CDR3 is TGTGCCAGCAGTCCGACAGGGACCTACAATGAGCAGTTCTTC. This gives the protein CASSPTGTYNEQFF.

This sequence joins TRBV6-5 and TRBJ2-7, with D possibly called TRBD1 or TRBD2 (5 bases each). There are 17 residues in the CDR3. Germline V gene lookup returns CDR1 MNHEY and CDR2 SVGAGI. The germline V and J ends were trimmed by 4 bases and 4 bases, with 23 bases remaining between them. The CDR3 region has the DNA TGTGCCAGCAGTTCCCCTCGTTACGGGACGGGGCATTACGAGCAGTACTTC. Translating it yields CASSSPRYGTGHYEQYF.

V is TRBV5-6 and J is TRBJ2-2; D might be TRBD2 (5 bases). Looked up from germline, CDR1 is SGHDT and CDR2 is YYEEEE. Deletions cut 4 bases from V and 4 bases from J, with 14 bases between. The CDR3 extends over 15 amino acids. CDR3 bases: TGTGCCAGCAGCGAGCGGTCCTCCTCCACCGGGGAGCTGTTTTTT. Protein: CASSERSSSTGELFF.

This clonotype has just a few counts. CDR3 amino acids: CASRRGVSNEKLFF. CDR3 DNA: TGCGCCAGCAGGAGGGGAGTTTCTAATGAAAAACTGTTTTTT. The chain combines TRBV10-2 with TRBJ1-4; tentative D call: TRBD1 (5 bases). The V end lost 6 bases, the J end lost 3 bases, and 11 bases lay between the germline ends. Per germline, CDR1 WSHSY and CDR2 SAAADI. This CDR3 is 14 amino acids long.

Many counts were recorded for this clonotype. The rearrangement links TRBV29-1 to TRBJ2-1; 7 bases are shared with TRBD2. Germline V gene lookup returns CDR1 SQVTM and CDR2 ANQGSEA. The CDR3 spans 13 residues. The trim removed 7 bases at V and 10 bases at J, leaving 13 bases unmatched. CDR3 DNA: TGCAGCGCCGCGGGGGTGGGAGTAAGGGAGCAGTTCTTC. Translation gives CSAAGVGVREQFF.

The rearrangement uses TRBV19 and TRBJ2-3; D may correspond to TRBD1 or TRBD2 (5 bases each). V was trimmed by 6 bases and J by 0 bases, leaving 22 bases between them. CDR1 and CDR2 from the germline V gene are LNHDA and SQIVND (reference sequence). The CDR3 contains 18 residues. The CDR3 sequence is CASSKGSVGAASTDTQYF. Written as DNA, the CDR3 is TGTGCCAGTAGCAAGGGGTCGGTGGGAGCGGCTAGCACAGATACGCAGTATTTT.

The rearrangement joins TRBV15 to TRBJ2-5; 7 positions agree with TRBD1. The length of the CDR3 is 14 residues. Germline CDR1 and CDR2: LNHNV and YYDKDF (reference sequence). V lost 4 bases and J lost 2; bases outside the gene matches: 4. CDR3 protein: CATSTGDSQETQYF. In DNA, the CDR3 is TGTGCCACCAGCACCGGGGACAGTCAAGAGACCCAGTACTTC.

This clonotype showed up just a few times. The gene calls are TRBV5-1 and TRBJ2-7; 9 bases are shared with TRBD1. V lost 4 bases to trimming and J lost 6 bases; unmatched junction nucleotides: 5. The CDR3 runs to 13 residues. The germline V gene encodes CDR1 SGHRS and CDR2 YFSETQ. The CDR3 DNA reads as TGCGCCAGCAGCGCCGGGACAGGGAGCGAGCAGTACTTC. It is translated as CASSAGTGSEQYF.

The genes are TRBV20-1 and TRBJ2-5, with D possibly TRBD1 on 5 matching bases. Per the germline V gene, CDR1 is DFQATT and CDR2 is SNEGSKA (reference sequence). The CDR3 is 14 residues long. With 6 bases removed from V and 4 bases from J, the gap between germline ends came to 18 bases. CDR3: CSARQWAGVETQYF. The CDR3 nucleotides are TGCAGTGCCCGACAGTGGGCTGGGGTAGAGACCCAGTACTTC.

This clonotype has ten or more counts. This chain uses TRBV24-1 with TRBJ2-7; D gene uncertain. This CDR3 has 11 amino acids. From germline, CDR1 is KGHDR and CDR2 SFDVKD. V was pared by 5 bases and J by 5 bases, with 6 bases between. Here the CDR3 reads CATSAPHEQYF. CDR3 nucleotide sequence: TGTGCCACCAGTGCCCCCCACGAGCAGTACTTC.

The chain couples TRBV7-9 to TRBJ2-7, with D uncertain. The CDR3 sequence is 13 residues long. The germline V gene encodes CDR1 SEHNR and CDR2 FQNEAQ (reference sequence). Trimming removed 2 bases from V and 2 bases from J, with 7 bases in between. DNA of the CDR3: TGTGCCAGCAGCTTAAGTTTTGCCTACGAGCAGTACTTC. Amino acids: CASSLSFAYEQYF.

This clonotype was recorded a few times. The V and J genes are TRBV7-8 and TRBJ2-6; D might be TRBD1 (5 bases). Between the trimmed V and J ends, which lost 1 base and 0 bases, there was a span of 13 bases. The CDR3 has 18 residues. Germline CDR1 is SGHVS and CDR2 is FQNEAQ. The CDR3 sequence is CASSLGTGLSSGANVLTF. Written as DNA, the CDR3 is TGTGCCAGCAGCTTAGGCACAGGTCTAAGCTCTGGGGCCAACGTCCTGACTTTC.

This clonotype was counted a few times. In DNA form, the CDR3 reads TGTGCCAGCAGTATGGGGAGGGGAAGCTCCTACAATGAGCAGTTCTTC. Residues: CASSMGRGSSYNEQFF. The chain employs TRBV12-3 or TRBV12-4 and TRBJ2-1, with 7 bases aligning to TRBD2. The CDR3 spans 16 residues. V dropped 5 bases and J dropped 0; count of bases not matched to a gene: 7.

V gene TRBV4-2 combines with J gene TRBJ2-5; perhaps TRBD1 as D (5 bases). With 1 base removed from V and 4 bases from J, the gap between germline ends came to 10 bases. The germline V gene has CDR1 LGHNA and CDR2 YNFKEQ. The CDR3 is 14 residues long. The CDR3 loop reads CASSQGGTGETQYF. As DNA, the CDR3 is TGTGCCAGCAGCCAAGGGGGCACAGGAGAGACCCAGTACTTC.

This clonotype was picked up a small number of times. J is TRBJ2-3 and V is TRBV7-2, with D possibly TRBD2 on 6 matching bases. This CDR3 region has 13 residues. Germline CDR1 is SGHTA and CDR2 is FQGNSA. The V and J ends lost 5 bases and 10 bases respectively, with 16 bases between them. CDR3 amino acids: CASSLTSAGAQYF. In nucleotides, the CDR3 is TGTGCCAGCAGCCTGACTAGTGCGGGTGCGCAGTATTTT.

This clonotype has at least ten counts. CDR3 in DNA: TGTGCCAGCAGCTTCTACCGGGAGGGCAGAACTGAAGCTTTCTTT. Translated: CASSFYREGRTEAFF. The chain links TRBV7-8 to TRBJ1-1, with D unresolved. V lost 3 bases, J lost 5 bases, and 16 bases lay in between. CDR3 length equals 15 residues. Germline CDR1 SGHVS, CDR2 FQNEAQ.

In this sample, this clonotype turned up a few times. The chain couples TRBV5-1 to TRBJ2-1, with TRBD2 identical over 9 bases. The CDR3 spans 19 residues. CDR1 and CDR2 from the germline V gene are SGHRS and YFSETQ. V was pared by 1 base and J by 0 bases, with 11 bases of the junction left unmatched. The CDR3 bases are TGCGCCAGCAGCTTGATGGTTCTAGCGGGGCGTAGCTCCTACAATGAGCAGTTCTTC. Translating gives CASSLMVLAGRSSYNEQFF.

This chain uses TRBV4-3 with TRBJ2-3; 8 positions agree with TRBD2. Germline CDR1 LGHNA, CDR2 YSLEER. The CDR3 runs 18 residues. The V and J ends lost 3 bases and 0 bases, in that order; junction bases with no gene match: 11. In nucleotides, the CDR3 is TGCGCCAGCAGCCACGGGATAGCGGGGAGTATTAGCACAGATACGCAGTATTTT. It translates to CASSHGIAGSISTDTQYF.

This clonotype was detected only a few times. The DNA for the CDR3 is TGTGCCAGCAGCATAGACAGGGACCAAGAGACCCAGTACTTC. Protein product: CASSIDRDQETQYF. This sequence joins TRBV5-6 and TRBJ2-5; 7 bases fit TRBD1. The CDR3 sequence is 14 residues long. J lost 0 bases, V lost 4 bases, and 3 bases had no gene match. Germline V lookup: CDR1 SGHDT, CDR2 YYEEEE.

The chain uses TRBV25-1 and TRBJ1-2, with TRBD1 identical over 11 bases. CDR1 and CDR2 (germline): MGHDK, SYGVNS. The CDR3 is 14 residues long. The trim removed 4 bases at V and 7 bases at J, leaving 5 bases unmatched. Written as DNA, the CDR3 is TGTGCCAGCAGTGTAGGACAGGGGGCTGTTGGCTACACCTTC. This codes for CASSVGQGAVGYTF.

Ten or more counts support this clonotype. The V call is TRBV12-3 or TRBV12-4, the J call TRBJ1-4, with no clear D. The V end was cut by 1 base, the J end by 0 bases, with 6 bases between. CDR3 size: 15 residues. The CDR3 is CASSLGDSTNEKLFF. In DNA form, the CDR3 reads TGTGCCAGCAGTTTAGGGGATTCAACTAATGAAAAACTGTTTTTT.

This clonotype was seen a handful of times. The rearrangement uses TRBV6-5 and TRBJ2-3, with 9 bases aligning to TRBD1. After removal of 0 bases from V and 3 bases from J, the junction contained 4 bases not matched to a gene. Germline CDR1 MNHEY, CDR2 SVGAGI. This CDR3 region has 16 residues. CDR3 sequence: CASSYSLQGATDTQYF. The CDR3 DNA sequence: TGTGCCAGCAGTTACTCCTTACAGGGGGCAACAGATACGCAGTATTTT.